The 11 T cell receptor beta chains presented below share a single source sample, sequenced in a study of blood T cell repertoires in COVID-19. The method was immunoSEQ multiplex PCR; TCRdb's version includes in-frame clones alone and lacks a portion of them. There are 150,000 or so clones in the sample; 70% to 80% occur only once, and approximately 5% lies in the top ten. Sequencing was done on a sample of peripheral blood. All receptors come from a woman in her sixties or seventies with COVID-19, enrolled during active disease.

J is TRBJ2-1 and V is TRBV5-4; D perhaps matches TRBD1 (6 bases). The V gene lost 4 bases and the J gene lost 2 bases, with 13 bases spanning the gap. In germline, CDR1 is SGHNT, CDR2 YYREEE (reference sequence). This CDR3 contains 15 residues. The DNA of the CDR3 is TGTGCCAGCAGCCACCGGGACACCCCCTACAATGAGCAGTTCTTC. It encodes CASSHRDTPYNEQFF.

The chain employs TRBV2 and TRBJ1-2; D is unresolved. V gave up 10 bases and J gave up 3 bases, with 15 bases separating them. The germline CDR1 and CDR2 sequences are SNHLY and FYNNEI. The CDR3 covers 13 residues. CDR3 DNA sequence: TGTGCCATCCCACGGGGTAGAGACTATGGCTACACCTTC. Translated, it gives CAIPRGRDYGYTF.

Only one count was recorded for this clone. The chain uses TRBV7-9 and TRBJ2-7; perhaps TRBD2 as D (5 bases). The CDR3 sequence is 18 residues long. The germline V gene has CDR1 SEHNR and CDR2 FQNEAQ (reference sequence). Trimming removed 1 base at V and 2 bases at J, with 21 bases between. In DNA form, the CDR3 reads TGTGCCAGCAGCTTAGGTTTCGATCGGGGTAAGGTCCCCTACGAGCAGTACTTC. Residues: CASSLGFDRGKVPYEQYF. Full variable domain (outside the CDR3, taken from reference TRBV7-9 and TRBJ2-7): DTGVSQNPRHKITKRGQNVTFRCDPISEHNRLYWYRQTLGQGPEFLTYFQNEAQLEKSRLLSDRFSAERPKGSFSTLEIQRTEQGDSAMYLCASSLGFDRGKVPYEQYFGPGTRLTVT.

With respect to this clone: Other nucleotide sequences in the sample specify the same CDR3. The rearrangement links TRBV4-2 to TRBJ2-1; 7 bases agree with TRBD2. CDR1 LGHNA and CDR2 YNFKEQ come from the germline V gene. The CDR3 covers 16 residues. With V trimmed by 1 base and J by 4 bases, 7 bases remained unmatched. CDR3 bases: TGTGCCAGCAGCCAAGTGTCGGCGGGAGCTTACAATGAGCAGTTCTTC. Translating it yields CASSQVSAGAYNEQFF.

CDR3: CATSKDSAGSTEAFF. As DNA, the CDR3 is TGTGCCACCAGCAAGGACAGTGCGGGTAGCACTGAAGCTTTCTTT. This rearrangement joins TRBV15 to TRBJ1-1; possibly TRBD1 for D (6 bases). The CDR3 spans 15 residues. Trimming shortened V by 4 bases and J by 4 bases, and 16 bases separated the two germline ends. Germline CDR1 is LNHNV and CDR2 is YYDKDF (reference sequence).

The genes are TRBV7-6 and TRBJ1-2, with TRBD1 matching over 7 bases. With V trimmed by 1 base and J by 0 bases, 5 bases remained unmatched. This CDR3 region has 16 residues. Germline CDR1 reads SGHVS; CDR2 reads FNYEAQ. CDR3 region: CASSLGTGGTNYGYTF. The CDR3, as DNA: TGTGCCAGCAGCTTAGGGACAGGCGGCACTAACTATGGCTACACCTTC. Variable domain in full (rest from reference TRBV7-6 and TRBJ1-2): GAGVSQSPRYKVTKRGQDVALRCDPISGHVSLYWYRQALGQGPEFLTYFNYEAQQDKSGLPNDRFSAERPEGSISTLTIQRTEQRDSAMYRCASSLGTGGTNYGYTFGSGTRLTVV.

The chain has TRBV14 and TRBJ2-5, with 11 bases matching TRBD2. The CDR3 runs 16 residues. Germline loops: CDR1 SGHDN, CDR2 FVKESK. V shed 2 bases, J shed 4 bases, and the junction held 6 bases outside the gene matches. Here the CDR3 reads CASSQLSGGERETQYF. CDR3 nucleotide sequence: TGTGCCAGCAGCCAACTTAGCGGGGGGGAGAGAGAGACCCAGTACTTC.

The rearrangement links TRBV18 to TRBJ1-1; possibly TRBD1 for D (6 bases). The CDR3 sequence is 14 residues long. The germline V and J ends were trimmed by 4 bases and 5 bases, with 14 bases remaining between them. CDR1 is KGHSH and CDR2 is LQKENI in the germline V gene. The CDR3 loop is CASSRGRGFTEAFF. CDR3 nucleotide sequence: TGTGCCAGCTCACGAGGCAGGGGTTTTACTGAAGCTTTCTTT.

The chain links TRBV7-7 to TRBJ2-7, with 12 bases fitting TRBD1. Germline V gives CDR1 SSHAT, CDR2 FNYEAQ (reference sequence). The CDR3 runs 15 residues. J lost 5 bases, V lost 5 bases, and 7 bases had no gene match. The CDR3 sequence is CASSPGTGGFDEQYF. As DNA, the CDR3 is TGTGCCAGCAGCCCTGGGACAGGGGGCTTCGACGAGCAGTACTTC.

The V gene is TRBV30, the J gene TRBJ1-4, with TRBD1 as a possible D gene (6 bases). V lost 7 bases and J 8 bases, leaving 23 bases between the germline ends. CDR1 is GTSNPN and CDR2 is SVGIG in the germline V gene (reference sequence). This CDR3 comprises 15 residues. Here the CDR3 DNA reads TGTGCCTCCAACCCCGCGGGGGCCCTAGGAGAAAAACTGTTTTTT. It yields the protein CASNPAGALGEKLFF.

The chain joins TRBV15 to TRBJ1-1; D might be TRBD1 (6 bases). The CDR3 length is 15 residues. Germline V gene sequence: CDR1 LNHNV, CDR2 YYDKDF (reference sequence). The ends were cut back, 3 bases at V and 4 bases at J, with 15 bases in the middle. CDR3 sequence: CATSSGGSRGTEAFF. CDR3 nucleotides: TGTGCCACCAGCAGTGGCGGGTCCAGGGGCACTGAAGCTTTCTTT.